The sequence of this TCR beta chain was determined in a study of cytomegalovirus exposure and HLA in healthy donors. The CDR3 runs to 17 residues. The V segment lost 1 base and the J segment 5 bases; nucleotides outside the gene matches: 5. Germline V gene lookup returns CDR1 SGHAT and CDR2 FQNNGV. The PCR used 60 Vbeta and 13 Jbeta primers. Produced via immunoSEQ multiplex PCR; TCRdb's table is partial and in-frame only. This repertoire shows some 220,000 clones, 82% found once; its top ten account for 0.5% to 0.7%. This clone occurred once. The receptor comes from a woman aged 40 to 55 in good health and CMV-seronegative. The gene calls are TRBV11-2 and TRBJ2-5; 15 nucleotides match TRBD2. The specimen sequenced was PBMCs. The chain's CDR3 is CASSLVGGTSGGETQYF. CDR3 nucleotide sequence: TGTGCCAGCAGCTTAGTTGGTGGGACTAGCGGGGGGGAGACCCAGTACTTC.